Given below is one T cell receptor beta chain in context. Its antigen is not known. This sample is drawn from a study of blood T cells in healthy people across ages. Study results and limitations: Conclusively comparing naive with antigen-experienced cells was impossible with unsorted PBMCs. In these data, TCR beta diversity tracked strongly with naive T cell percentage.

A second PCR of about 6 to 12 cycles used a sample-barcoded 5' primer and a J-beta primer mix. TCRdb re-analysed the 5' RACE reads in MiXCR, keeping a single row per CDR3 protein. The repertoire includes roughly 1.4 million distinct CDR3 sequences, roughly 60% of them detected once, and 5% to 7% sits in the top ten. CDR3 length: 15 residues. The germline CDR1 and CDR2 sequences are LGHNA and YSLEER. V shed 4 bases and J 4 bases; nucleotides not matched to a gene: 4. The V and J genes are TRBV4-3 and TRBJ2-3; 11 bases match TRBD2. The sequence derives from a man aged 18 to 30 in good health. The material sequenced was blood. CDR3 DNA sequence: TGCGCCAGCAGCCTGACTAGCGGGGAATCAGATACGCAGTATTTT. As protein: CASSLTSGESDTQYF.